The present TCR beta chain was sequenced within a study of T cell responses to AZD1222 COVID-19 vaccine (dated by TCRdb to about 2021). The study in broad terms: Because spike-specific TCR depth and breadth did not differ between the two schedules, AZD1222 recipients who got a second dose at roughly 4 weeks were pooled with those who got a second dose at roughly 12 weeks. A total of approximately 250 trial participants underwent TCR sequencing, of whom about 200 had received two doses of AZD1222 and about 25 had received two doses of the MenACWY control vaccine. Enrollment into the trials was organized by age into subgroups of 18-55, 56-69 and 70-plus years, and those subgroups contained roughly 150, 30 and 60 TCR-sequenced participants, respectively. What the authors observed across the whole study: In the small 56-69-year group, the increase in depth fell short of significance, most likely because of low power. Participants were mostly white British, with more females than males. The authors suggested clonal diversity may have been underestimated. Reportedly, almost half of the unique spike-specific TCRs recognized epitopes lying outside the regions that are mutated in the B.1.351 and B.1.1.7 variants. The whole spike protein was spanned by vaccine-associated CD4 TCRs, and dominant responses were seen in regions 160-218 and 743-854. Only 5 to 7 AZD1222 recipients were SARS-CoV-2 seropositive at baseline, limiting conclusions about previously exposed vaccinees. No day 14 peak-response samples were available, so repertoires were characterized only after the peak T cell response. After two AZD1222 doses, both the breadth and the depth of spike-specific TCRs were significantly higher than at day 0 and than in MenACWY recipients.

The CDR3 regions of human TCRbeta chains were analyzed by immunosequencing. As for the original processing: Repertoire TCRs were checked for matches against a reference library of SARS-CoV-2-specific TCRs that had been generated using the MIRA antigen-specificity platform. Breadth was defined as the fraction of unique TCRs that were SARS-CoV-2-associated. Depth was defined as the fraction of total T cells that were SARS-CoV-2-associated. Each spike-specific TCR was assigned to its reactive spike region and to a CD4 or CD8 class using the MIRA data. Log10-transformed breadth and depth values were compared by one-way ANOVA with Sidak's multiple comparisons tests. In TCRdb, the immuneACCESS table is reduced to in-frame sequences with V and J assigned. These tables do not hold every clone; where another copy was compared, an unresolved V gene accounts for under half, and the others remain unexplained. V and J calls and clone size are given by that table; D and trimming were obtained from the DNA. In this sample the table shows some 110,000 clones, over 90% of which occur a single time. The ten largest clones take up 5% of the sample.

In light of the paper, this sample's time point label describes: baseline before first vaccination. Vaccinee samples came from UK trials COV001 and COV002, including a single-blind randomized controlled phase 2/3 trial of AZD1222 (ChAdOx1 nCoV-19) in healthy adults. For TCRbeta chain sequencing, PBMC samples from trial participants were taken at day 0 and at day 28 after the second dose. About this clone: The target of this receptor is not known. Base qualities are not provided; no much larger clone lies one nucleotide away.

V is cut by 2 bases and J by 1 base, and the space between the germline ends is 8 bases. Taken from the germline V gene (reference sequence), the CDR1 and CDR2 loops are LGHDT and YNNKEL. The CDR3 contains 15 residues, cysteine and phenylalanine counted. Solely the CDR3 DNA is kept, with 45 bases framed from the first base. The TCR originated in an adult in good health. The V and J genes are TRBV3-1 (or the pseudogene TRBV3-2) and TRBJ2-2, with a tentative D gene TRBD2 over 5 matching bases. Here the sequenced sample was peripheral blood, taken on day 0 of AZD1222 vaccination. Here is the DNA: TGTGCCAGCAGCCAACGAAGCGGGAACACCGGGGAGCTGTTTTTT. Translation gives CASSQRSGNTGELFF.